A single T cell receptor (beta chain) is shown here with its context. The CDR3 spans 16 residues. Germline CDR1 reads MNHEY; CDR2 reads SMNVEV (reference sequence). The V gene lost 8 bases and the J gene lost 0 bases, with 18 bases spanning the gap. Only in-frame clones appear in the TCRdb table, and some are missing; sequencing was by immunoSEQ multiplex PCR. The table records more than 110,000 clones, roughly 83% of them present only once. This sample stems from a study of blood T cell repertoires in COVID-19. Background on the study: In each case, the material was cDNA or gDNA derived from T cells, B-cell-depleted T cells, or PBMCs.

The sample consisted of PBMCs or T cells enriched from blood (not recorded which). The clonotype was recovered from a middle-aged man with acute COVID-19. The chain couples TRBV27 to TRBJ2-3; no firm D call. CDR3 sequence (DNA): TGTGCCAGCCCCTATCTGAGTAGTCAAAGCACAGATACGCAGTATTTT. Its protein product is CASPYLSSQSTDTQYF.